The rows below give T cell receptor beta chains drawn from one sample of a study of patients and donors after allogeneic stem cell transplantation. TCRdb independently ran MiXCR on the RT-PCR reads; one entry per CDR3 protein. The repertoire holds about a million distinct CDR3 sequences, with roughly 18% as singletons. What was sequenced was blood, either unsorted or a sorted T cell fraction (not recorded which). The receptors here all came from a human donor who was either an allogeneic HSCT recipient or a stem cell or donor lymphocyte infusion donor (not recorded which). It is not recorded whose cells these are; they may come from a transplant donor. The conserved cysteine and the conserved F or W are not part of the CDR3 here. Clone size is shown for a subset of rows, as once, few, many or a class of expanded clone.

V gene: TRBV29-1
J gene: TRBJ2-1
clone size: few
CDR3 protein: SVDRDREINEQF

V gene: TRBV20-1
J gene: TRBJ1-1
clone size: -
CDR3 protein: SARGFGNTEAF

V gene: TRBV7-9
J gene: TRBJ2-2
clone size: -
CDR3 protein: ASSGHRGGELF

V gene: TRBV5-1
J gene: TRBJ1-1
clone size: few
CDR3 protein: ASSPYGGVEAF

V gene: TRBV5-1
J gene: TRBJ2-1
clone size: few
CDR3 protein: ASSLGALGNEQF

V gene: TRBV11-2
J gene: TRBJ1-2
clone size: -
CDR3 protein: ASSTTGTGAGYT

V gene: TRBV12-3/TRBV12-4
J gene: TRBJ1-4
clone size: -
CDR3 protein: ASRANGGEKLF

V gene: TRBV6-5
J gene: TRBJ2-7
clone size: -
CDR3 protein: ASSYRGGLAGYEQY

V gene: TRBV7-8
J gene: TRBJ1-5
clone size: -
CDR3 protein: ASSLWGPGDQPQH

V gene: TRBV20-1
J gene: TRBJ2-7
clone size: -
CDR3 protein: RGRGPIAYEQY

V gene: TRBV5-1
J gene: TRBJ2-1
clone size: -
CDR3 protein: ASSPNGIGSYNEQF

V gene: TRBV20-1
J gene: TRBJ1-6
clone size: -
CDR3 protein: SASLGPSPRSSPLH

V gene: TRBV7-6
J gene: TRBJ1-6
clone size: few
CDR3 protein: ASSSDRFNSPLH

V gene: TRBV3-1
J gene: TRBJ2-5
clone size: few
CDR3 protein: ASSPPSRGGQETQY

V gene: TRBV12-3/TRBV12-4
J gene: TRBJ1-5
clone size: many
CDR3 protein: ASSLNLGPQH

V gene: TRBV15
J gene: TRBJ2-7
clone size: -
CDR3 protein: ATSRGITYEQY

V gene: TRBV9
J gene: TRBJ2-7
clone size: -
CDR3 protein: ASSVEGGPRDEQY

V gene: TRBV9
J gene: TRBJ2-2
clone size: few
CDR3 protein: ASGRANTGELF

V gene: TRBV5-1
J gene: TRBJ2-3
clone size: -
CDR3 protein: ASSPKGTSGRFTDTQY

V gene: TRBV5-1
J gene: TRBJ2-7
clone size: -
CDR3 protein: ASTDFYEQY

V gene: TRBV12-3/TRBV12-4
J gene: TRBJ2-2
clone size: -
CDR3 protein: ASRRRDRTMNTGELF

V gene: TRBV12-3/TRBV12-4
J gene: TRBJ1-6
clone size: -
CDR3 protein: ASSLGTGRNSPLH

V gene: TRBV12-3/TRBV12-4
J gene: TRBJ1-3
clone size: -
CDR3 protein: ASTYGKINTIY

V gene: TRBV12-3/TRBV12-4
J gene: TRBJ2-5
clone size: -
CDR3 protein: ASRSLAGGPGGPQY

V gene: TRBV7-9
J gene: TRBJ2-3
clone size: few
CDR3 protein: ASTEGVKGADTQY

V gene: TRBV13
J gene: TRBJ2-7
clone size: few
CDR3 protein: ASSPWTSGRSYEQY

V gene: TRBV12-3/TRBV12-4
J gene: TRBJ2-5
clone size: few
CDR3 protein: ASSFGRGGETQY

V gene: TRBV10-3
J gene: TRBJ2-4
clone size: -
CDR3 protein: AIRGERDKNIQY

V gene: TRBV18
J gene: TRBJ2-1
clone size: few
CDR3 protein: ASSRVMPGGAYEQF

V gene: TRBV7-3
J gene: TRBJ1-2
clone size: -
CDR3 protein: ASSLSRDRVGGYT

V gene: TRBV6-5
J gene: TRBJ2-7
clone size: few
CDR3 protein: ASSYSGGPNEQY

V gene: TRBV12-3/TRBV12-4
J gene: TRBJ2-1
clone size: many
CDR3 protein: ASSPRQGSFNEQF

V gene: TRBV19
J gene: TRBJ2-1
clone size: -
CDR3 protein: ASSSQDLEQF

V gene: TRBV12-3/TRBV12-4
J gene: TRBJ2-6
clone size: -
CDR3 protein: ACSSGANVLT

V gene: TRBV24-1
J gene: TRBJ2-3
clone size: few
CDR3 protein: ATSDFTREGTDTQY

V gene: TRBV9
J gene: TRBJ1-2
clone size: -
CDR3 protein: ASSVAGTIYGYT

V gene: TRBV5-6
J gene: TRBJ2-7
clone size: -
CDR3 protein: ASSLAYGNEQY

V gene: TRBV2
J gene: TRBJ2-7
clone size: few
CDR3 protein: ASSVGQGRHEQY

V gene: TRBV7-9
J gene: TRBJ1-2
clone size: few
CDR3 protein: ASSHSRGYT

V gene: TRBV5-1
J gene: TRBJ2-1
clone size: -
CDR3 protein: ASSWDLAGGRNEQF

V gene: TRBV5-5
J gene: TRBJ1-1
clone size: few
CDR3 protein: ASSPSRDSFEAF

V gene: TRBV5-1
J gene: TRBJ2-5
clone size: once
CDR3 protein: ASSLGQANTPRETQY

V gene: TRBV20-1
J gene: TRBJ1-1
clone size: -
CDR3 protein: SARDQRVEAF

V gene: TRBV5-1
J gene: TRBJ1-2
clone size: few
CDR3 protein: ASSSLTGAAGYT

V gene: TRBV7-2
J gene: TRBJ2-5
clone size: -
CDR3 protein: ASSFQIRGRETQY

V gene: TRBV3-1
J gene: TRBJ2-7
clone size: -
CDR3 protein: ASSQALAGVSGEQY

V gene: TRBV30
J gene: TRBJ2-5
clone size: -
CDR3 protein: ALSPGVETQY